The 10 T cell receptor beta chains below all came from one sample that was sequenced in a study of spatial heterogeneity in lung cancer. TCRdb fed the 5' RACE reads into MiXCR, producing one record per CDR3 protein. The sample includes 20,000 or so distinct CDR3 sequences, about 3% of them seen just once. Described time point: sample taken at primary tumor resection. This specimen was PBMCs, taken at surgery. The receptors derive from a female donor with early-stage non-small cell lung cancer.

This clonotype was observed many times. This sequence joins TRBV11-2 and TRBJ2-5; TRBD1 matches at 7 bases. This CDR3 has 16 residues. CDR1 and CDR2 from the germline V gene are SGHAT and FQNNGV. J was trimmed by 3 bases and V by 0 bases; bases with no gene match: 7. The CDR3 nucleotides read TGTGCCAGCAGCTTAGATGTGATTGGGACAGAAGAGACCCAGTACTTC. Protein: CASSLDVIGTEETQYF.

This clonotype was detected a few times. This chain's CDR3 is CAINGGGNYGYTF. The DNA of the CDR3 is TGTGCCATCAATGGCGGGGGTAACTATGGCTACACCTTC. The genes are TRBV10-3 and TRBJ1-2; possible D gene TRBD1, 5 bases. CDR3 size: 13 residues. Trimming removed 7 bases at V and 1 base at J, with 10 bases between. CDR1 and CDR2 from the germline V gene are ENHRY and SYGVKD.

This clonotype came up many times. The chain uses TRBV20-1 and TRBJ2-5; TRBD2 agrees at 8 bases. The CDR3 extends over 16 amino acids. Germline CDR1 reads DFQATT; CDR2 reads SNEGSKA (reference sequence). Trimming at V came to 0 bases and at J to 4 bases, leaving 10 bases not matched to a gene. The CDR3 sequence: CSAREPSGRAGETQYF. The CDR3, as DNA: TGCAGTGCTAGAGAACCTAGCGGGCGAGCGGGAGAGACCCAGTACTTC.

The sample holds many counts of this clonotype. The chain joins TRBV28 to TRBJ2-5; a weak D match, TRBD2 (5 bases). V was trimmed by 3 bases and J by 2 bases, leaving 7 bases between them. Germline CDR1 and CDR2: MDHEN and SYDVKM. This CDR3 contains 13 residues. The CDR3 sequence is CASSFGIQETQYF. In DNA form, the CDR3 reads TGTGCCAGCAGTTTCGGGATTCAAGAGACCCAGTACTTC.

This clonotype was detected many times. The chain employs TRBV6-5 and TRBJ2-4; D possibly matches TRBD1 or TRBD2 (5 bases each). V lost 7 bases, J lost 0 bases, and 19 bases lay in between. CDR1 and CDR2 from the germline V gene are MNHEY and SVGAGI. This CDR3 has 17 amino acids. The chain's CDR3 is CASTSTRTRLAKNIQYF. The CDR3 bases are TGTGCCAGCACCTCCACTAGGACAAGACTAGCCAAAAACATTCAGTACTTC.

In this sample, this clonotype turned up many times. The chain recombines TRBV6-2 or TRBV6-3 with TRBJ2-7, with a weak D call TRBD1 (6 bases). The CDR3 consists of 13 residues. Germline V lookup: CDR1 MNHEY, CDR2 SVGEGT. The V gene lost 6 bases and the J gene lost 2 bases, with 11 bases spanning the gap. CDR3 protein: CASSYGDTYEQYF. The CDR3 DNA sequence: TGTGCCAGCAGCTACGGGGACACCTACGAGCAGTACTTC.

This clonotype has a handful of counts. A read error is possible here, since a much larger clone lies one base away. The rearrangement links TRBV5-1 to TRBJ1-2; D uncertain. Germline CDR1 and CDR2: SGHRS and YFSETQ. The CDR3 sequence is 12 residues long. V was trimmed by 0 bases and J by 6 bases, leaving 6 bases between them. CDR3 sequence: CASSLGSDGYTF. In nucleotides, the CDR3 is TGCGCCAGCAGCTTGGGGTCCGATGGCTACACCTTC.

This clonotype was counted ten times or more. The rearrangement joins TRBV28 to TRBJ1-5; a weak D match, TRBD1 (5 bases). Germline CDR1 is MDHEN and CDR2 is SYDVKM. This CDR3 has 14 amino acids. The V end lost 3 bases, the J end lost 7 bases, and 13 bases lay between the germline ends. The CDR3 reads CASSFQGVSQPQHF. CDR3 nucleotide sequence: TGTGCCAGCAGTTTCCAGGGCGTCTCACAGCCCCAGCATTTT.

There are many counts of this clonotype. The rearrangement links TRBV7-9 to TRBJ1-6, with unresolved D. V was shortened by 4 bases and J by 7 bases, with 11 bases between the two germline ends. This CDR3 region has 14 residues. Looked up from germline, CDR1 is SEHNR and CDR2 is FQNEAQ (reference sequence). This chain's CDR3 is CASSSELVNSPLHF. The CDR3 DNA follows: TGTGCCAGCAGCTCCGAACTCGTAAATTCACCCCTCCACTTT. The full variable domain, its missing parts supplied by reference TRBV7-9 and TRBJ1-6, is DTGVSQNPRHKITKRGQNVTFRCDPISEHNRLYWYRQTLGQGPEFLTYFQNEAQLEKSRLLSDRFSAERPKGSFSTLEIQRTEQGDSAMYLCASSSELVNSPLHFGNGTRLTVT.

This clonotype was detected many times. The chain uses TRBV28 and TRBJ2-7, with 8 positions matching TRBD2. This CDR3 has 15 amino acids. Germline V gives CDR1 MDHEN, CDR2 SYDVKM. The V segment lost 4 bases and the J segment 0 bases; nucleotides outside the gene matches: 5. This chain's CDR3 is CASSSGGGDSYEQYF. Here the CDR3 DNA reads TGTGCCAGCAGTTCCGGGGGGGGCGACTCCTACGAGCAGTACTTC.